The 9 T cell receptor beta chains given below trace back to one sample, sequenced in a study of CD8 T cells in Susac syndrome. Random hexamers were used to reverse transcribe 0.5 to 1 ug of RNA. TCRdb re-called the immunoSEQ multiplex PCR reads through MiXCR, storing one row per CDR3 protein. The repertoire holds some 170,000 distinct CDR3 sequences, with roughly 94% as singletons. The sample was CD4+ T cells from PBMCs. Source of these receptors: a human donor with Susac syndrome.

The chain couples TRBV21-1 to TRBJ1-1. TRBV21-1 is classified as a pseudogene. The CDR3 loop spans 13 amino acids. DNA of the CDR3: TGTGCCAGCATCGCGACGGAGAACACTGAAGCTTTCTTT. Residues: CASIATENTEAFF.

The count of this clonotype is one. The rearrangement links TRBV30 to TRBJ2-7; D remains unclear. CDR3 length: 12 residues. Germline V CDR1 and CDR2: GTSNPN, SVGIG (reference sequence). V was clipped by 0 bases and J by 4 bases, with 7 bases between them. The CDR3 DNA is TGTGCCTGGAGTGTACCCTTTTACGAGCAGTACTTC. It is translated as CAWSVPFYEQYF.

The V gene is TRBV12-5, the J gene TRBJ2-1; tentative D call: TRBD2 (5 bases). The CDR3 runs 12 residues. V dropped 0 bases and J dropped 10 bases, with 7 bases sitting between them. Germline CDR1 reads LGHNT; CDR2 reads FRNRAP. For the CDR3, the DNA is TGTGCTAGTGGTTTGGTACTAGGCGAGCAGTTCTTC. As protein: CASGLVLGEQFF.

The chain combines TRBV5-1 with TRBJ2-3, with 15 positions matching TRBD2. With V trimmed by 3 bases and J by 6 bases, 5 bases remained unmatched. The CDR3 totals 16 residues. Germline V gene sequence: CDR1 SGHRS, CDR2 YFSETQ. This CDR3 reads CASSSGLAGGPDTQYF. CDR3 nucleotide sequence: TGCGCCAGCAGCTCCGGACTAGCGGGGGGGCCGGATACGCAGTATTTT.

In this sample, this clonotype turned up once. CDR3 sequence reads: CASGLGTGDTGYTF. CDR3 bases: TGTGCTAGTGGTTTGGGCACAGGGGATACTGGCTACACCTTC. The chain is built from TRBV12-5 and TRBJ1-2, with 7 bases aligning to TRBD1. Germline CDR1 is LGHNT and CDR2 is FRNRAP. The V and J ends lost 1 base and 7 bases, in that order; junction bases with no gene match: 6. The CDR3 spans 14 residues.

The chain joins TRBV20-1 to TRBJ2-1; 11 positions agree with TRBD1. CDR3 length: 15 amino acids. The V gene end was trimmed by 5 bases and the J gene end by 5 bases; junction bases not matched to a gene: 8. Germline CDR1 DFQATT, CDR2 SNEGSKA (reference sequence). CDR3 amino acids: CSASGQGAWNNEQFF. In DNA form, the CDR3 reads TGCAGTGCTTCCGGACAGGGGGCATGGAACAATGAGCAGTTCTTC.

This chain joins TRBV4-2 and TRBJ1-2, with D unresolved. Trimming stripped 4 bases from V and 3 bases from J, with 15 bases between. Germline V CDR1 and CDR2: LGHNA, YNFKEQ. There are 15 residues in the CDR3. The CDR3 reads CASSPAKGQDYGYTF. The CDR3 nucleotides are TGTGCCAGCAGCCCGGCTAAAGGGCAGGACTATGGCTACACCTTC.

The rearrangement links TRBV12-3 or TRBV12-4 to TRBJ2-1; 8 bases are shared with TRBD2. V was pared by 4 bases and J by 5 bases, with 7 bases of the junction left unmatched. CDR3 length equals 15 residues. CDR3: CASSSRGDYNNEQFF. CDR3 DNA: TGTGCCAGCAGTTCGCGGGGGGATTACAACAATGAGCAGTTCTTC.

This chain connects TRBV7-2 to TRBJ2-3; 12 positions match TRBD2. Germline lookup yields CDR1 SGHTA and CDR2 FQGNSA. This CDR3 region has 15 residues. Losses at the gene ends were 5 bases for V and 4 bases for J; bases not matched to a gene: 4. In DNA, the CDR3 is TGTGCCAGCAGCCGACTAGCGGGAGACCCAGATACGCAGTATTTT. Translating it yields CASSRLAGDPDTQYF.